The T cell receptor beta chain under discussion was sequenced for a study of early T cells in non-severe SARS-CoV-2 infection. Study details: The sequenced material was bulk RNA from unsorted whole blood, and its chains were unpaired. Notes on the study in general: Anti-spike CD8 responses were favored in VDJdb matching, and private and CD4 specificities were missed.

Individual cDNA molecules carried attached unique molecular identifiers. MiXCR, applied by TCRdb to the 5' RACE reads, yields one record per CDR3 protein. The repertoire holds about 80,000 distinct CDR3 sequences, about 5% seen once, with under 8% in the top ten. This clonotype was recorded many times. Its antigen is unidentified. The CDR3 covers 15 residues. The material was whole blood, obtained at baseline. This chain uses TRBV12-2 with TRBJ1-6; the table's D call, TRBD1, was not checked against the DNA. TRBV12-2 is a pseudogene. The source of this sequence is an adult who was a healthcare worker with PCR-confirmed SARS-CoV-2 infection or an uninfected control (not recorded which). Here the CDR3 reads CASRLGQGENSPLHF. In nucleotides, the CDR3 is TGTGCAAGTCGCTTGGGACAGGGGGAGAATTCACCCCTCCACTTT.